Below, 21 T cell receptor beta chains from the same sample are listed, as sequenced in a study of cytomegalovirus exposure and HLA in healthy donors. The PCR had 60 Vbeta and 13 Jbeta primers. Produced via immunoSEQ multiplex PCR; TCRdb's table is partial and in-frame only. The data hold 45,000 to 70,000 clones, with approximately 82% observed a single time. Sequenced input: PBMCs. Receptors originate from a man aged 50 to 59 in good health and CMV-seronegative.

The V gene is TRBV5-1, the J gene TRBJ2-1; weak D call: TRBD1 (5 bases). The CDR3 has 16 residues. The germline V gene has CDR1 SGHRS and CDR2 YFSETQ. The ends were cut back, 3 bases at V and 0 bases at J, with 13 bases in the middle. CDR3 coding DNA: TGCGCCAGCAGCTGGGGCGGAGCGAGCTCCTACAATGAGCAGTTCTTC. Translation: CASSWGGASSYNEQFF.

This chain links TRBV7-3 with TRBJ1-1, with D maybe TRBD1 (6 bases). There are 15 residues in the CDR3. Germline CDR1 is SGHTA and CDR2 is FQGTGA. V shed 5 bases and J shed 5 bases, with 18 bases lying between them. The CDR3: CASSLNPGRGTEAFF. In nucleotides, the CDR3 is TGTGCCAGCAGCCTCAACCCGGGGAGGGGGACTGAAGCTTTCTTT. Supplemented by reference TRBV7-3 and TRBJ1-1, the full variable domain reads GAGVSQTPSNKVTEKGKYVELRCDPISGHTALYWYRQSLGQGPEFLIYFQGTGAADDSGLPNDRFFAVRPEGSVSTLKIQRTERGDSAVYLCASSLNPGRGTEAFFGQGTRLTVV.

This clone was counted a few times. The chain recombines TRBV5-8 with TRBJ1-4, with 7 nucleotides matching TRBD1. V dropped 6 bases and J dropped 7; count of bases not matched to a gene: 9. Germline V CDR1 and CDR2: SGHTS, YDEGEE. CDR3 size: 14 residues. The CDR3 sequence is CASKGGPQGEKLFF. The CDR3 nucleotides read TGTGCCAGCAAAGGGGGCCCACAAGGTGAAAAACTGTTTTTT.

The rearrangement joins TRBV19 to TRBJ1-1; perhaps TRBD1 as D (5 bases). This CDR3 has 13 residues. V lost 4 bases to trimming and J lost 5 bases, with 11 bases between them. CDR1 LNHDA and CDR2 SQIVND come from the germline V gene (reference sequence). CDR3 DNA sequence: TGTGCCAGTAGTACCCAGGGAGGGACTGAAGCTTTCTTT. Amino acids: CASSTQGGTEAFF. The whole variable domain, remainder taken from reference TRBV19 and TRBJ1-1, is DGGITQSPKYLFRKEGQNVTLSCEQNLNHDAMYWYRQDPGQGLRLIYYSQIVNDFQKGDIAEGYSVSREKKESFPLTVTSAQKNPTAFYLCASSTQGGTEAFFGQGTRLTVV.

This chain joins TRBV7-2 and TRBJ2-5; D is perhaps TRBD2 (5 bases). CDR1 is SGHTA, CDR2 FQGNSA, per germline. V lost 2 bases and J lost 4, with 11 bases in between. The CDR3 consists of 14 residues. The CDR3 is CASSLNSRGETQYF. CDR3 nucleotide sequence: TGTGCCAGCAGCTTAAATAGCCGGGGAGAGACCCAGTACTTC. Using reference TRBV7-2 and TRBJ2-5 for the parts outside the CDR3, the full variable domain is GAGVSQSPSNKVTEKGKDVELRCDPISGHTALYWYRQSLGQGLEFLIYFQGNSAPDKSGLPSDRFSAERTGGSVSTLTIQRTQQEDSAVYLCASSLNSRGETQYFGPGTRLLVL.

CDR3 sequence reads: CASSRTGTEAFF. Here the CDR3 DNA reads TGCGCCAGCAGCAGGACAGGAACTGAAGCTTTCTTT. The chain joins TRBV5-1 to TRBJ1-1, with 7 nucleotides matching TRBD1. The trim removed 4 bases at V and 5 bases at J, leaving 2 bases unmatched. CDR1 SGHRS and CDR2 YFSETQ come from the germline V gene. This CDR3 is 12 amino acids long.

The chain has TRBV11-2 and TRBJ2-3; D is ambiguous. The length of the CDR3 is 13 residues. Germline-derived CDR1 and CDR2 are SGHAT and FQNNGV. Trimming removed 6 bases from V and 3 bases from J, with 10 bases in between. CDR3 residues: CASSPYRTDTQYF. CDR3 in DNA: TGTGCCAGCAGTCCTTACCGGACAGATACGCAGTATTTT. Supplemented by reference TRBV11-2 and TRBJ2-3, the full variable domain reads EAGVAQSPRYKIIEKRQSVAFWCNPISGHATLYWYQQILGQGPKLLIQFQNNGVVDDSQLPKDRFSAERLKGVDSTLKIQPAKLEDSAVYLCASSPYRTDTQYFGPGTRLTVL.

The genes are TRBV4-1 and TRBJ1-6; 7 bases match TRBD1. The V segment lost 0 bases and the J segment 11 bases; nucleotides outside the gene matches: 10. Germline V gives CDR1 MGHRA, CDR2 YSYEKL. The CDR3 totals 16 residues. The CDR3 region is CASSQDPAGGRPPLHF. The CDR3 nucleotides read TGCGCCAGCAGCCAAGATCCGGCAGGGGGGCGCCCACCCCTCCACTTT.

This sequence joins TRBV5-1 and TRBJ1-4; 9 nucleotides align to TRBD1. CDR3 length: 16 residues. With V trimmed by 2 bases and J by 5 bases, 7 bases remained unmatched. Germline loops: CDR1 SGHRS, CDR2 YFSETQ. CDR3 bases: TGCGCCAGCAGCTTCGACCCGGGACAGGGAAATGAAAAACTGTTTTTT. Translating gives CASSFDPGQGNEKLFF.

The V and J genes are TRBV7-2 and TRBJ2-3; no firm D call. V was clipped by 1 base and J by 2 bases, with 13 bases between them. Germline V gene sequence: CDR1 SGHTA, CDR2 FQGNSA. This CDR3 has 16 residues. This chain's CDR3 is CASSLVGTSITDTQYF. As DNA, the CDR3 is TGTGCCAGCAGCTTAGTCGGTACGTCTATCACAGATACGCAGTATTTT.

The DNA for the CDR3 is TGTGCCAGCAACCTCAACGACAGGCCCCGAGAGACCCAGTACTTC. Translating it yields CASNLNDRPRETQYF. The rearrangement uses TRBV6-1 and TRBJ2-5; D possibly corresponds to TRBD1 (6 bases). Between the trimmed V and J ends, which lost 7 bases and 4 bases, there was a span of 19 bases. Germline assignment: CDR1 MNHNS and CDR2 SASEGT. The CDR3 extends over 15 amino acids.

In its sample, this clone was seen a few times. The rearrangement links TRBV7-2 to TRBJ1-5; the D is unclear. Germline V gene data show CDR1 as SGHTA and CDR2 as FQGNSA. The CDR3 spans 13 residues. V was cut by 5 bases and J by 10 bases, with 15 bases left in between. The CDR3 loop is CASSQIPSVPQHF. In DNA, the CDR3 is TGTGCCAGCAGCCAAATCCCCTCAGTTCCCCAGCATTTT.

V and J are TRBV5-6 and TRBJ2-7; 11 bases agree with TRBD2. The germline V gene encodes CDR1 SGHDT and CDR2 YYEEEE. The CDR3 has 15 amino acids. With V trimmed by 0 bases and J by 2 bases, 1 base remained unmatched. The chain's CDR3 is CASSLVSGGAYEQYF. The CDR3 DNA reads as TGTGCCAGCAGCTTGGTTAGCGGGGGGGCCTACGAGCAGTACTTC.

V usage is TRBV7-9 and J usage is TRBJ2-2; D is unresolved. Deletions cut 2 bases from V and 0 bases from J, with 4 bases between. The CDR3 spans 14 residues. Germline loops: CDR1 SEHNR, CDR2 FQNEAQ (reference sequence). CDR3 nucleotide sequence: TGTGCCAGCAGCTTAACAGCGAACACCGGGGAGCTGTTTTTT. It codes for CASSLTANTGELFF.

In this sample, this clone turned up once. The rearrangement uses TRBV25-1 and TRBJ2-1; 11 bases agree with TRBD2. The trim removed 4 bases at V and 6 bases at J, leaving 2 bases unmatched. The CDR3 is 14 residues long. Germline CDR1 reads MGHDK; CDR2 reads SYGVNS. The CDR3 coding sequence is TGTGCCAGCAGTGGTACTAGCGGGGGCAATGAGCAGTTCTTC. Translation: CASSGTSGGNEQFF.

This chain connects TRBV19 to TRBJ2-7; 10 nucleotides agree with TRBD1. Per germline, CDR1 LNHDA and CDR2 SQIVND (reference sequence). With V trimmed by 6 bases and J by 0 bases, 5 bases remained unmatched. CDR3 length equals 15 residues. CDR3 sequence: CASSDRDRGSYEQYF. The CDR3 DNA reads TGTGCCAGTAGCGATCGGGACAGGGGCTCCTACGAGCAGTACTTC.

The V call is TRBV2, the J call TRBJ1-1; 12 nucleotides agree with TRBD1. Trimming removed 10 bases from V and 6 bases from J; junction bases left unmatched: 6. The CDR3 sequence is 13 residues long. The germline V gene encodes CDR1 SNHLY and CDR2 FYNNEI. CDR3 loop: CATRGQGASEAFF. The CDR3 bases are TGTGCCACACGGGGACAGGGGGCCTCTGAAGCTTTCTTT.

The rearrangement joins TRBV2 to TRBJ2-7; 11 bases align to TRBD2. J lost 0 bases, V lost 6 bases, and 4 bases had no gene match. CDR3 length: 15 residues. Germline V gives CDR1 SNHLY, CDR2 FYNNEI. The CDR3 DNA reads as TGTGCCAGCAGCGTAGCGGGGGGGAGCTCCTACGAGCAGTACTTC. Protein: CASSVAGGSSYEQYF.

The CDR3 loop is CASSFQGVSSYNEQFF. Here the CDR3 DNA reads TGTGCCAGCTCATTTCAAGGGGTGAGCTCCTACAATGAGCAGTTCTTC. The V gene is TRBV18, the J gene TRBJ2-1; a weak D match, TRBD1 (5 bases). The CDR3 is made up of 16 amino acids. Germline V CDR1 and CDR2: KGHSH, LQKENI. V dropped 5 bases and J dropped 0 bases, with 14 bases sitting between them.

In its sample, this clone was seen a few times. V gene TRBV5-4 combines with J gene TRBJ2-7, with D maybe TRBD1 (6 bases). The germline V gene encodes CDR1 SGHNT and CDR2 YYREEE (reference sequence). The CDR3 runs 14 residues. V was pared by 2 bases and J by 6 bases, with 15 bases between. Here the CDR3 reads CASSFGQTTGEQYF. CDR3 nucleotides: TGTGCCAGCAGCTTCGGACAGACAACGGGCGAGCAGTACTTC.

This clone appeared a few times. V gene TRBV6-5 combines with J gene TRBJ1-2, with 11 bases matching TRBD1. CDR1 and CDR2 from the germline V gene are MNHEY and SVGAGI. There are 13 residues in the CDR3. V was pared by 6 bases and J by 8 bases, with 5 bases of the junction left unmatched. The CDR3 loop is CASRGQGERGYTF. CDR3 DNA: TGTGCCAGCAGGGGACAGGGGGAACGAGGCTACACCTTC.